The rows below give T cell receptor beta chains drawn from one sample of a study of T-cell memory formation after mild COVID-19. TCRdb processed the 5' RACE reads anew with MiXCR; each CDR3 protein has one entry. The sample carries hundreds of thousands of distinct CDR3 sequences, approximately 15% recorded once. The sequenced material came from PBMCs or a T cell subset sorted from them (not recorded which). The receptors here all came from a man between 18 and 35 years old who had mild COVID-19 (a few samples of this study predate the infection). Cell type and time point are not known. Both conserved end residues are part of each CDR3. Each record gives: clone size, V gene, J gene, D gene, CDR3 length, CDR3 protein, CDR3 DNA. D genes are given only for firm matches. Not all rows give a size; the values are once, few, many and, for expanded clones, a class.

>-|TRBV20-1|TRBJ2-1|TRBD2|16
CSARDWLRGNYNEQFF
TGCAGTGCTAGAGATTGGTTGCGGGGGAACTACAATGAGCAGTTCTTC
>few|TRBV5-1|TRBJ2-3|-|14
CASSLEGDGATQYF
TGCGCCAGCAGCTTGGAGGGGGACGGGGCGACGCAGTATTTT
>many|TRBV27|TRBJ2-7|TRBD1|13
CASSPQGGYEQYF
TGTGCCAGCAGTCCACAGGGGGGCTACGAGCAGTACTTC
>-|TRBV2|TRBJ2-4|-|13
CASSAPGKTIQYF
TGTGCCAGCAGTGCCCCGGGAAAAACGATTCAGTACTTC
>-|TRBV12-3/TRBV12-4|TRBJ2-3|TRBD2|14
CASSWKRGIDTQYF
TGTGCCAGCAGTTGGAAGCGGGGGATCGATACGCAGTATTTT
>-|TRBV9|TRBJ1-2|TRBD1|15
CASSLGQAAVGGYTF
TGTGCCAGCAGCTTGGGACAGGCGGCGGTCGGTGGCTACACCTTC
>few|TRBV5-1|TRBJ2-3|TRBD2|20
CASSSLPGLAGGTVADTQYF
TGCGCCAGCAGTTCCCTTCCGGGACTAGCGGGGGGGACCGTGGCAGATACGCAGTATTTT
>-|TRBV20-1|TRBJ1-1|-|14
CSARELGGNTEAFF
TGCAGTGCTAGGGAGCTGGGAGGGAACACTGAAGCTTTCTTT
>few|TRBV7-2|TRBJ2-1|TRBD2|15
CASSSPSGGANEQFF
TGTGCCAGCAGCTCCCCTAGCGGGGGGGCCAATGAGCAGTTCTTC
>few|TRBV7-9|TRBJ2-6|-|13
CASGTSGANVLTF
TGTGCCAGCGGAACCTCTGGGGCCAACGTCCTGACTTTC
>few|TRBV2|TRBJ2-2|-|15
CASRAGTSNTGELFF
TGTGCCAGCAGGGCCGGGACATCGAACACCGGGGAGCTGTTTTTT
>-|TRBV28|TRBJ1-5|TRBD1|15
CASRDRTGFNQPQHF
TGTGCCAGCAGGGATCGGACAGGGTTTAACCAGCCCCAGCATTTT
>few|TRBV5-1|TRBJ2-7|-|15
CASSLGSGESGEQYF
TGCGCCAGCAGCTTGGGGTCAGGGGAATCGGGCGAGCAGTACTTC
>-|TRBV27|TRBJ2-5|-|14
CASSLRDTEETQYF
TGTGCCAGCAGTTTACGGGACACCGAAGAGACCCAGTACTTC
>-|TRBV10-3|TRBJ1-5|TRBD1|13
CAISGQGREPQHF
TGTGCCATCAGTGGACAGGGCCGAGAGCCCCAGCATTTT
>-|TRBV12-3/TRBV12-4|TRBJ2-3|TRBD2|10
CPTSADTQYF
TGTCCTACTAGCGCAGATACGCAGTATTTT
>few|TRBV5-6|TRBJ2-7|TRBD1|13
CASSFGTVGEQYF
TGTGCCAGCAGCTTCGGGACAGTGGGAGAGCAGTACTTC
>few|TRBV11-2|TRBJ2-7|-|13
CASSFTGFYEQYF
TGTGCCAGCAGCTTCACAGGTTTCTACGAGCAGTACTTC
>many|TRBV7-2|TRBJ2-5|TRBD2|16
CASSLSGAGGQETQYF
TGTGCCAGCAGCTTGAGTGGAGCGGGGGGCCAAGAGACCCAGTACTTC
>few|TRBV29-1|TRBJ2-2|-|14
CSVEDGFFTGELFF
TGCAGCGTTGAAGATGGCTTTTTCACCGGGGAGCTGTTTTTT
>-|TRBV5-1|TRBJ2-3|-|16
CASSRRVGRSTDTQYF
TGCGCCAGCAGCCGTCGGGTAGGCCGTAGCACAGATACGCAGTATTTT
>few|TRBV7-2|TRBJ2-3|-|14
CASSFVADTDTQYF
TGTGCCAGCAGCTTCGTAGCGGACACAGATACGCAGTATTTT